The clone carrying this T cell receptor beta chain came up a few times. Its target is not known. The CDR3 extends over 12 amino acids. Germline CDR1 and CDR2: SGHRS and YFSETQ. V lost 1 base and J lost 7, with 9 bases in between. This entry belongs to a study of identical twins. Study-wide points: Where beta out-of-frame sequences were concerned, excess twin sharing was weaker. Abundant beta clonotypes from cord blood had fewer insertions, unlike memory repertoires, which showed none. Zero-insertion analyses might be partly confounded by invariant T cells like MAIT and iNKT.

The authors used template switching to add a universal primer site and gave cDNA unique molecular identifiers. TCRdb re-called the 5' RACE reads through MiXCR, storing one row per CDR3 protein. The sample includes about 260,000 distinct CDR3 sequences, 5.5% to 8% seen only once; the top ten take 3.5% to 4%. The sample was also reused in another study, on yellow fever vaccine responses in identical twins.

The source material was memory (CD45RO+) T cells sorted from blood. The V and J genes are TRBV5-1 and TRBJ2-7; no clear D gene. The TCR comes from a woman between 18 and 29 years old in good health. This CDR3 is CASSLLTDEQYF. As DNA, the CDR3 is TGCGCCAGCAGCTTGTTAACGGATGAGCAGTACTTC.